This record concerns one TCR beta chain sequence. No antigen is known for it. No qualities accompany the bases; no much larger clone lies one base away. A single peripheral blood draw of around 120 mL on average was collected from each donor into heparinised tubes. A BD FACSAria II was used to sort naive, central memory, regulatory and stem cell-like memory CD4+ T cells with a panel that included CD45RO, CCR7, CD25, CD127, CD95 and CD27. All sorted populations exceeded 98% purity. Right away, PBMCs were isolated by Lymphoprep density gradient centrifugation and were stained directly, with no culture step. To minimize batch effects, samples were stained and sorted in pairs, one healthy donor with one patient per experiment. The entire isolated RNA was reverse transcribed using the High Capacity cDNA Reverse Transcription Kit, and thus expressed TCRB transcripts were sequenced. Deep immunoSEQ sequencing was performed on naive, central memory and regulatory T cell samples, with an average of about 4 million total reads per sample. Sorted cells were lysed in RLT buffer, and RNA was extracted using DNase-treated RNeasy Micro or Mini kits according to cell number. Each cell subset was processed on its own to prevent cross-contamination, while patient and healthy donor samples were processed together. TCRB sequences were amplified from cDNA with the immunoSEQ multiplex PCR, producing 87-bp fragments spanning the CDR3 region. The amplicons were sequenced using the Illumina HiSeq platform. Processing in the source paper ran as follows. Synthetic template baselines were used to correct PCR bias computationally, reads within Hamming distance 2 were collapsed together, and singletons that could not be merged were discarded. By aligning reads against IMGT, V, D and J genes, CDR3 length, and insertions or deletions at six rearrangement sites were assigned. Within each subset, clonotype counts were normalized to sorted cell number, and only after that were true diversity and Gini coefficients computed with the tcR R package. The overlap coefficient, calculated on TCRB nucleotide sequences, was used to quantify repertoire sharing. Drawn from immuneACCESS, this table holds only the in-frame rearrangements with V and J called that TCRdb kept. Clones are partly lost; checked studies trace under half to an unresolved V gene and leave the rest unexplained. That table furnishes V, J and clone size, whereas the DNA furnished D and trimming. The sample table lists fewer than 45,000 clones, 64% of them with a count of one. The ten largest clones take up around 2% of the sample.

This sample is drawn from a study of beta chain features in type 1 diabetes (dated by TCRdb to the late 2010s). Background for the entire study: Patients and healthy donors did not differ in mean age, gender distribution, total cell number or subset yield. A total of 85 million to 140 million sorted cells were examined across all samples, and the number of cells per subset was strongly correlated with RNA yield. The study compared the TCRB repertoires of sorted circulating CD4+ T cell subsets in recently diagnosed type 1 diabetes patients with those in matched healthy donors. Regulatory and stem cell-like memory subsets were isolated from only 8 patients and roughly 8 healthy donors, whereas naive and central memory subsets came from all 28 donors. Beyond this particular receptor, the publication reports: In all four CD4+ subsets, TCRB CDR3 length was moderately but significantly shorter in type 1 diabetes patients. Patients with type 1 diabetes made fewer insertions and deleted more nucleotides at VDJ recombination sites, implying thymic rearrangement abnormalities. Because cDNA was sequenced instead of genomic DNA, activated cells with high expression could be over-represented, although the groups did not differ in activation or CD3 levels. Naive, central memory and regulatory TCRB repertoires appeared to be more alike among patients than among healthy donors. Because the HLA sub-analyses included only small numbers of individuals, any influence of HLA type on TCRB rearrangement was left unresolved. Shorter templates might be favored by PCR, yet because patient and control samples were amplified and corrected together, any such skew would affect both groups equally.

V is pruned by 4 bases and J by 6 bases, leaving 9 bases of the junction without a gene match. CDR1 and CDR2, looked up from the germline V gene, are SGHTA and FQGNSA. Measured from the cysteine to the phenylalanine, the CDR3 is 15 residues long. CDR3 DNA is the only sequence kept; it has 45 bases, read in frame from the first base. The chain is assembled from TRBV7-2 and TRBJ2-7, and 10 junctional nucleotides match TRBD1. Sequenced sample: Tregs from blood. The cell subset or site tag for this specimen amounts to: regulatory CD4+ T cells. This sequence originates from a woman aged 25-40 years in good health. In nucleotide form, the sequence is TGTGCCAGCAGCTCACGGGGGACAGGGGCCACCGAGCAGTACTTC. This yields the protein CASSSRGTGATEQYF.